Listed here are 20 T cell receptor beta chains from one sample, sequenced in a study of blood T cell repertoires in COVID-19. Profiled with immunoSEQ multiplex PCR; TCRdb holds only in-frame clones, not every one. Of about 73,000 clones detected, 65% to 85% appear once; the ten largest clones hold around 28%. Sequences were obtained from peripheral blood. These receptors originate from a human donor in a cohort sampled during active COVID-19.

This clone showed up just once. The rearrangement joins TRBV7-9 to TRBJ2-7; 7 positions agree with TRBD2. CDR3 size: 13 residues. Germline CDR1 is SEHNR and CDR2 is FQNEAQ (reference sequence). V lost 5 bases to trimming and J lost 5 bases; unmatched junction nucleotides: 6. The CDR3, as DNA: TGTGCCAGCAGCCCGTCCCGGGGGGACGAGCAGTACTTC. It yields the protein CASSPSRGDEQYF.

The chain combines TRBV28 with TRBJ2-7, with a possible D match to TRBD1 (6 bases). The V and J ends lost 5 bases and 3 bases respectively, with 8 bases between them. CDR1 and CDR2 from the germline V gene are MDHEN and SYDVKM. The CDR3 runs 12 residues. The CDR3 loop is CASSRQDYEQYF. The CDR3 DNA reads TGTGCCAGCAGTCGACAGGACTACGAGCAGTACTTC.

This clone was seen a handful of times. The V call is TRBV28, the J call TRBJ1-2; D perhaps matches TRBD1 (6 bases). CDR3 length: 13 amino acids. The germline V gene has CDR1 MDHEN and CDR2 SYDVKM. Trimming left V 6 bases short and J 8 bases short, with 16 bases between. This CDR3 reads CASSPGRTVGYTF. The CDR3 DNA reads TGTGCCAGCAGCCCGGGACGGACAGTCGGCTACACCTTC.

The V gene is TRBV27, the J gene TRBJ1-6; no clear D. The length of the CDR3 is 14 residues. The V end was cut by 4 bases, the J end by 4 bases, with 8 bases between. Germline CDR1 MNHEY, CDR2 SMNVEV (reference sequence). For the CDR3, the DNA is TGTGCCAGCAGTTGGCAGACTTATAATTCACCCCTCCACTTT. Translating it yields CASSWQTYNSPLHF.

The CDR3 spells CASSQDPGQGVEQYF. The DNA for the CDR3 is TGCGCCAGCAGCCAAGATCCTGGACAGGGGGTCGAGCAGTACTTC. This chain connects TRBV4-1 to TRBJ2-7; 10 bases are shared with TRBD1. J was trimmed by 6 bases and V by 0 bases; bases with no gene match: 5. Germline V lookup: CDR1 MGHRA, CDR2 YSYEKL. There are 15 residues in the CDR3.

The V call is TRBV6-2 or TRBV6-3, the J call TRBJ2-2; D not certain. The V end lost 0 bases, the J end lost 7 bases, and 6 bases lay between the germline ends. CDR3 size: 13 residues. Per the germline V gene, CDR1 is MNHEY and CDR2 is SVGEGT. CDR3 DNA: TGTGCCAGCAGTTACTCCGTGAGCGGGGAGCTGTTTTTT. It encodes CASSYSVSGELFF.

The genes are TRBV19 and TRBJ2-2; D ambiguous. V lost 5 bases and J lost 1, with 5 bases in between. There are 13 residues in the CDR3. Germline V CDR1 and CDR2: LNHDA, SQIVND (reference sequence). CDR3 sequence: CASSLLNTGELFF. CDR3 nucleotide sequence: TGTGCCAGTAGTCTATTGAACACCGGGGAGCTGTTTTTT.

The gene calls are TRBV19 and TRBJ2-1, with D tentatively TRBD1 (5 bases). The CDR3 totals 14 residues. Germline V lookup: CDR1 LNHDA, CDR2 SQIVND (reference sequence). V lost 3 bases, J lost 6 bases, and 12 bases lay in between. CDR3 residues: CASSILTVGNEQFF. CDR3 nucleotide sequence: TGTGCCAGTAGTATCTTGACAGTGGGCAATGAGCAGTTCTTC.

The V gene is TRBV19, the J gene TRBJ2-1, with a tentative D call TRBD1 (5 bases). V lost 5 bases and J 3 bases, leaving 20 bases between the germline ends. The CDR3 consists of 17 residues. Per germline, CDR1 LNHDA and CDR2 SQIVND (reference sequence). CDR3 coding DNA: TGTGCCAGTAGTGCGAAGACGACAGTTGCGTTCTACAATGAGCAGTTCTTC. This sequence encodes CASSAKTTVAFYNEQFF.

V usage is TRBV28 and J usage is TRBJ2-5, with D possibly being TRBD2 (6 bases). The CDR3 spans 16 residues. Trimming cost V 0 bases and J 5 bases, with 16 bases left between them. Germline CDR1 reads MDHEN; CDR2 reads SYDVKM. The CDR3 DNA is TGTGCCAGCAGTTTATGGCGGGGTGGGGGAACTGAGACCCAGTACTTC. This translates into CASSLWRGGGTETQYF. Filled out from reference TRBV28 and TRBJ2-5, the complete variable domain reads DVKVTQSSRYLVKRTGEKVFLECVQDMDHENMFWYRQDPGLGLRLIYFSYDVKMKEKGDIPEGYSVSREKKERFSLILESASTNQTSMYLCASSLWRGGGTETQYFGPGTRLLVL.

This clone has a single count. Sequence at one end of the junction differs from germline and may be a read error. The rearrangement joins TRBV7-2 to TRBJ2-5; D is possibly TRBD2 (7 bases). CDR1 and CDR2 from the germline V gene are SGHTA and FQGNSA. The CDR3 runs 15 residues. In DNA form, the CDR3 reads TGTGCCAGCAGATTAGGTCGGCAGGGAGGGGGGACCCAGTACTTC. Protein: CASRLGRQGGGTQYF.

V is TRBV7-6 and J is TRBJ2-5; D may be TRBD1 (5 bases). Germline-derived CDR1 and CDR2 are SGHVS and FNYEAQ. The CDR3 consists of 15 residues. V shed 5 bases and J shed 4 bases, with 17 bases lying between them. Here the CDR3 DNA reads TGTGCCAGCAGCACCAACTCAGGGCGTGGAGAGACCCAGTACTTC. Its translation: CASSTNSGRGETQYF. Full variable domain (missing parts from reference TRBV7-6 and TRBJ2-5): GAGVSQSPRYKVTKRGQDVALRCDPISGHVSLYWYRQALGQGPEFLTYFNYEAQQDKSGLPNDRFSAERPEGSISTLTIQRTEQRDSAMYRCASSTNSGRGETQYFGPGTRLLVL.

The CDR3 protein is CASSYNLGGSKNIQYF. The CDR3 DNA reads as TGTGCCAGCAGTTACAATTTGGGAGGGAGTAAAAACATTCAGTACTTC. The V and J genes are TRBV6-5 and TRBJ2-4; 7 bases map to TRBD2. The CDR3 spans 16 residues. The V segment lost 2 bases and the J segment 4 bases; nucleotides outside the gene matches: 8. CDR1 is MNHEY, CDR2 SVGAGI, per germline.

This chain uses TRBV10-3 with TRBJ1-1, with TRBD1 identical over 7 bases. Germline trimming cut 10 bases from V and 3 bases from J; bases unmatched to any gene: 8. The CDR3 is 13 amino acids. The germline CDR1 and CDR2 sequences are ENHRY and SYGVKD. CDR3: CATVPTGHTEAFF. CDR3 DNA: TGTGCCACCGTACCGACAGGGCACACTGAAGCTTTCTTT.

V gene TRBV5-1 combines with J gene TRBJ2-3; D is perhaps TRBD1 (6 bases). The germline V gene has CDR1 SGHRS and CDR2 YFSETQ. The CDR3 has 14 amino acids. The V end lost 4 bases, the J end lost 5 bases, and 14 bases lay between the germline ends. The CDR3 nucleotides read TGCGCCAGCAGCCCCGGGACAAGGCAAGATACGCAGTATTTT. Residues: CASSPGTRQDTQYF.

The rearrangement joins TRBV2 to TRBJ1-5; 7 nucleotides agree with TRBD1. This CDR3 spans 14 amino acids. Trimming removed 3 bases from V and 3 bases from J; junction bases left unmatched: 2. Germline CDR1 SNHLY, CDR2 FYNNEI. DNA of the CDR3: TGTGCCAGCAGTGAGGGACAGCCCAATCAGCCCCAGCATTTT. It codes for CASSEGQPNQPQHF.

The chain carries TRBV7-3 and TRBJ1-1, with 8 bases fitting TRBD1. The CDR3 is 16 residues long. Germline V gene sequence: CDR1 SGHTA, CDR2 FQGTGA. V shed 9 bases and J 1 base; nucleotides not matched to a gene: 13. CDR3 amino acids: CARWDRRFQRNTEAFF. The DNA of the CDR3 is TGTGCCAGATGGGACAGGAGGTTCCAAAGGAACACTGAAGCTTTCTTT.

This chain uses TRBV23-1 with TRBJ1-1; 9 bases align to TRBD1. TRBV23-1 is noted as an ORF with a role that remains uncertain. CDR3 length: 13 residues. V was pared by 4 bases and J by 7 bases, with 4 bases of the junction left unmatched. Here the CDR3 DNA reads TGCGCCAGCAGTCCGGGACAGGGCCGTGAAGCTTTCTTT. Protein sequence: CASSPGQGREAFF.

The genes are TRBV11-2 and TRBJ2-5; 7 nucleotides agree with TRBD2. V shed 3 bases, J shed 1 base, and the junction held 8 bases outside the gene matches. Germline V gives CDR1 SGHAT, CDR2 FQNNGV. CDR3 length: 16 residues. The CDR3 spells CASSFHTGLPQETQYF. Here the CDR3 DNA reads TGTGCCAGCAGCTTCCACACGGGACTACCCCAAGAGACCCAGTACTTC.

As DNA, the CDR3 is TGTGCCAGCAGTCCAGGGGGCGGCCGAGGCTACACCTTC. Translated: CASSPGGGRGYTF. The chain employs TRBV2 and TRBJ1-2; 8 nucleotides align to TRBD1. Losses at the gene ends were 5 bases for V and 8 bases for J; bases not matched to a gene: 7. CDR1 and CDR2 (germline): SNHLY, FYNNEI. There are 13 residues in the CDR3.